This T cell receptor beta chain came from a study of radiation and T cells in renal cell carcinoma. Sample treatment: treatment-naive control, cytoreductive nephrectomy. Only in-frame clones appear in the TCRdb table, and some are missing; sequencing was by immunoSEQ multiplex PCR. The sample lists 15,000 or so clones; more than 55% were seen once. Trimming took off 10 bases at V and 0 bases at J, with 18 bases between the two ends. Germline V gives CDR1 MNHEY, CDR2 SMNVEV (reference sequence). CDR3 length: 15 residues. This material consisted of tumor tissue, taken from a patient whose treatment was nephrectomy without radiotherapy. The chain joins TRBV27 to TRBJ1-1; D is unclear. This sequence was found in a man aged 40-50 years with renal cell carcinoma. CDR3 residues: CATLPSGAMNTEAFF. CDR3 in DNA: TGTGCCACCCTACCGTCGGGAGCTATGAACACTGAAGCTTTCTTT.